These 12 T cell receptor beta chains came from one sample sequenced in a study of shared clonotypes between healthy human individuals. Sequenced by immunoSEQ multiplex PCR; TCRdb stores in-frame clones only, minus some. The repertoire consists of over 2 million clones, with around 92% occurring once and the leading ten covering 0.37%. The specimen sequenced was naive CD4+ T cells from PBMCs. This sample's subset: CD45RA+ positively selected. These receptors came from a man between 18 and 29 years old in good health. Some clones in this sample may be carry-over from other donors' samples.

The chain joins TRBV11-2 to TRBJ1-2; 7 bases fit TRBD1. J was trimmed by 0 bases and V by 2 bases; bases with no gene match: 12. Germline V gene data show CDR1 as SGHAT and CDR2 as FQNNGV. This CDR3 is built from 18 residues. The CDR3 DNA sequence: TGTGCCAGCAGCTTAACTCTGATGGACAGGACTACTAACTATGGCTACACCTTC. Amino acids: CASSLTLMDRTTNYGYTF.

The CDR3 reads CASSSASRAGETQYF. As DNA, the CDR3 is TGTGCCAGCAGTTCGGCTTCTCGAGCCGGGGAGACCCAGTACTTC. The chain is built from TRBV6-6 and TRBJ2-5, with D unresolved. V was shortened by 4 bases and J by 5 bases, with 17 bases between the two germline ends. Germline loops: CDR1 MNHNY, CDR2 SVGAGI (reference sequence). The CDR3 extends over 15 amino acids.

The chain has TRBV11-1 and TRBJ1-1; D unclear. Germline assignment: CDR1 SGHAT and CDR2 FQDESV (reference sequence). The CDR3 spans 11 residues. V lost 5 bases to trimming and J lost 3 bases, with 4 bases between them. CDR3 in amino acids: CASSPDTEAFF. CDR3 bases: TGTGCCAGCAGCCCGGACACTGAAGCTTTCTTT.

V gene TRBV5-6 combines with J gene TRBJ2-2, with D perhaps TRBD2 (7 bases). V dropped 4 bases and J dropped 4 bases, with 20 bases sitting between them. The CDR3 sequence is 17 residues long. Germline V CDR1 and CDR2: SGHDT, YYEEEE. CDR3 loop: CASSDRKAGARTGELFF. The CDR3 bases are TGTGCCAGCAGCGATAGGAAGGCGGGGGCGCGCACCGGGGAGCTGTTTTTT. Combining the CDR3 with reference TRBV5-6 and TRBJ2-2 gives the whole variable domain DAGVTQSPTHLIKTRGQQVTLRCSPKSGHDTVSWYQQALGQGPQFIFQYYEEEERQRGNFPDRFSGHQFPNYSSELNVNALLLGDSALYLCASSDRKAGARTGELFFGEGSRLTVL.

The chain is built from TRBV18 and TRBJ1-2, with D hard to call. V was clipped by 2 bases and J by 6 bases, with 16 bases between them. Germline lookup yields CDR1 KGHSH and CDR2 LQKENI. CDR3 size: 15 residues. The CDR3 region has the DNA TGTGCCAGCTCACCAGATCCGATGGCCCGGCATGGCTACACCTTC. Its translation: CASSPDPMARHGYTF.

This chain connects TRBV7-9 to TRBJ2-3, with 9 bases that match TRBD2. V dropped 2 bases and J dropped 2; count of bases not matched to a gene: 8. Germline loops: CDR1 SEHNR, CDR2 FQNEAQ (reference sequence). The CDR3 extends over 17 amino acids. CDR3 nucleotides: TGTGCCAGCAGCTTATTCGCTAGCGGGACACCCACAGATACGCAGTATTTT. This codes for CASSLFASGTPTDTQYF. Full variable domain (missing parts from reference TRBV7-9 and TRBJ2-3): DTGVSQNPRHKITKRGQNVTFRCDPISEHNRLYWYRQTLGQGPEFLTYFQNEAQLEKSRLLSDRFSAERPKGSFSTLEIQRTEQGDSAMYLCASSLFASGTPTDTQYFGPGTRLTVL.

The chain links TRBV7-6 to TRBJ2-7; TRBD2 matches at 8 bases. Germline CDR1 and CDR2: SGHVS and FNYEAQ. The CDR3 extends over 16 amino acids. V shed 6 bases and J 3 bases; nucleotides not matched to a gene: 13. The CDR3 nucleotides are TGTGCCAGCAGTTTACCGGCGGGGGGCCAGAGCTACGAGCAGTACTTC. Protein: CASSLPAGGQSYEQYF. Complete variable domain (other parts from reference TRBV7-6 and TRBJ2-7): GAGVSQSPRYKVTKRGQDVALRCDPISGHVSLYWYRQALGQGPEFLTYFNYEAQQDKSGLPNDRFSAERPEGSISTLTIQRTEQRDSAMYRCASSLPAGGQSYEQYFGPGTRLTVT.

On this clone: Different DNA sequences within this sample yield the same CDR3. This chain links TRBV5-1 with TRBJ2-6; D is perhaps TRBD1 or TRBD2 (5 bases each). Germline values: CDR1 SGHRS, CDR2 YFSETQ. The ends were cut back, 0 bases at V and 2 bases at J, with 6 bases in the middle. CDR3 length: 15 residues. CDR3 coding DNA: TGCGCCAGCAGCTTGGGAGGGGCTGGGGCCAACGTCCTGACTTTC. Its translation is CASSLGGAGANVLTF.

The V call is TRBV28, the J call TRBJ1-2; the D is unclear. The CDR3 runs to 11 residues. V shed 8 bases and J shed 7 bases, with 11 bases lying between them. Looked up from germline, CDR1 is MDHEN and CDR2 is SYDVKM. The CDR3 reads CASGELGGYTF. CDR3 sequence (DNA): TGTGCCAGCGGCGAGCTGGGTGGCTACACCTTC.

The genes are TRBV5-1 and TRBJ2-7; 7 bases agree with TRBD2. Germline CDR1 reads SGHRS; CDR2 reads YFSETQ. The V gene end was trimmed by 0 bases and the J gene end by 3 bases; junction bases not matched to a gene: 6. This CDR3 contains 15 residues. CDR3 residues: CASSLGSGIYYEQYF. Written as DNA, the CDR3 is TGCGCCAGCAGCTTGGGCAGCGGGATTTACTACGAGCAGTACTTC.

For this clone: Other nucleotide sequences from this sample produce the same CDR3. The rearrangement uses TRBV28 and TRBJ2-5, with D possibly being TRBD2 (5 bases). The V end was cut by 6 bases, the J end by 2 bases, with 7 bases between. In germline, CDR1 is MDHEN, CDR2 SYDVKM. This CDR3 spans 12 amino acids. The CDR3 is CASRTGQETQYF. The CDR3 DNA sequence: TGTGCCAGCAGGACGGGACAAGAGACCCAGTACTTC.

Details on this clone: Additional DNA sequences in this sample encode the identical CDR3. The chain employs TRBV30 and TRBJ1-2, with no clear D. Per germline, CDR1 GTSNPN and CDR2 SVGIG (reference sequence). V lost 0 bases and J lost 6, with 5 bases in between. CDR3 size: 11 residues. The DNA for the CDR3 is TGTGCCTGGAGTGTCGTGGATGGCTACACCTTC. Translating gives CAWSVVDGYTF.